Shown below are 5 T cell receptor beta chains from a single sample sequenced in a study of cytomegalovirus exposure and HLA in healthy donors. PCR employed 60 Vbeta and 13 Jbeta primers. Profiled with immunoSEQ multiplex PCR; TCRdb holds only in-frame clones, not every one. The sample yields 130,000 to 150,000 clones, nearly 85% seen once. Material for sequencing was PBMCs. The receptors stem from a male donor in good health and CMV-seronegative.

The J gene is TRBJ2-1, the V gene TRBV18; 7 nucleotides agree with TRBD2. Germline CDR1 reads KGHSH; CDR2 reads LQKENI. J gave up 5 bases and V 3 bases, and 7 bases lay outside the gene matches. The CDR3 has 15 amino acids. CDR3 in amino acids: CASSPISGAHNEQFF. The CDR3 DNA sequence: TGTGCCAGCTCACCGATCAGCGGGGCCCACAATGAGCAGTTCTTC.

This chain uses TRBV9 with TRBJ2-2; a weak D match, TRBD1 (6 bases). The CDR3 has 14 residues. Germline V gives CDR1 SGDLS, CDR2 YYNGEE. V lost 0 bases and J 4 bases, leaving 7 bases between the germline ends. CDR3 DNA: TGTGCCAGCAGCGTAGGGGGGCCCACCGGGGAGCTGTTTTTT. Translating it yields CASSVGGPTGELFF.

V is TRBV7-3 and J is TRBJ2-3; the D gene is possibly TRBD1 (5 bases). The CDR3 runs 14 residues. Germline V gene sequence: CDR1 SGHTA, CDR2 FQGTGA. V lost 2 bases and J lost 3, with 9 bases in between. The CDR3 DNA sequence: TGTGCCAGCAGCTTACTCTCAGGGACAGATACGCAGTATTTT. This codes for CASSLLSGTDTQYF.

The genes are TRBV9 and TRBJ2-2; 8 bases are a match to TRBD2. V was clipped by 4 bases and J by 7 bases; unmatched bases: 9. This CDR3 is 15 amino acids long. The germline gives CDR1 SGDLS, CDR2 YYNGEE. CDR3 coding DNA: TGTGCCAGCAGCTCACAGCGGGAGAAGAGCGGGGAGCTGTTTTTT. Translating it yields CASSSQREKSGELFF.

About this clone itself: In the same sample, other DNA sequences code for this CDR3. The V gene is TRBV29-1, the J gene TRBJ1-1; tentatively, D is TRBD1 (6 bases). V dropped 4 bases and J dropped 0 bases, with 9 bases sitting between them. CDR3 length: 13 residues. CDR1 and CDR2 (germline): SQVTM, ANQGSEA. The CDR3 DNA reads as TGCAGCGTTGTCGGACAGCTGAACACTGAAGCTTTCTTT. Translated: CSVVGQLNTEAFF.